A single sample gave rise to the 14 T cell receptor beta chains below, sequenced in a study of OX40 agonist ivuxolimab in advanced cancers. Assay: immunoSEQ multiplex PCR; the TCRdb copy retains only in-frame clones and omits some. This table holds 20,000 to 30,000 clones, over 70% found once. The starting material was CD4+ or CD8+ T cells sorted from blood, obtained in a trial of the OX40 agonist ivuxolimab. The source of these receptors is an adult with an advanced solid tumor such as melanoma, head and neck, liver or kidney cancer.

The chain has TRBV2 and TRBJ1-2; 7 bases line up with TRBD1. Trimming at V came to 1 base and at J to 4 bases, leaving 3 bases not matched to a gene. Germline V CDR1 and CDR2: SNHLY, FYNNEI. The CDR3 covers 14 residues. CDR3 sequence: CASSEVGTVYGYTF. CDR3 in DNA: TGTGCCAGCAGTGAAGTTGGGACAGTCTATGGCTACACCTTC.

The rearrangement joins TRBV25-1 to TRBJ1-1; D perhaps matches TRBD1 (6 bases). The germline CDR1 and CDR2 sequences are MGHDK and SYGVNS. V lost 4 bases and J lost 1, with 13 bases in between. CDR3 size: 15 residues. CDR3 sequence (DNA): TGTGCCAGCAGTGTAGAAGGACAGCAGAACACTGAAGCTTTCTTT. The encoded protein is CASSVEGQQNTEAFF.

This clone has a single count. In the same sample, other DNA sequences code for this CDR3. V gene TRBV30 combines with J gene TRBJ1-3, with a tentative D call TRBD1 (5 bases). Trimming stripped 7 bases from V and 9 bases from J, with 19 bases between. This CDR3 has 13 amino acids. Looked up from germline, CDR1 is GTSNPN and CDR2 is SVGIG (reference sequence). CDR3 loop: CASDRGLGGTIYF. The CDR3 nucleotides are TGTGCCTCCGACAGAGGCCTCGGGGGCACCATATATTTT.

This clone was seen once. The CDR3: CASSPVQINQPQHF. For the CDR3, the DNA is TGTGCCAGCTCACCAGTACAGATCAATCAGCCCCAGCATTTT. The J gene is TRBJ1-5, the V gene TRBV18; D remains ambiguous. CDR3 length equals 14 residues. Between the trimmed V and J ends, which lost 2 bases and 3 bases, there was a span of 8 bases. Germline loops: CDR1 KGHSH, CDR2 LQKENI.

In DNA form, the CDR3 reads TGCGCCAGCAGCCCCTGGGACAGGGTAACGGACACCATATATTTT. This gives the protein CASSPWDRVTDTIYF. This chain uses TRBV5-1 with TRBJ1-3; TRBD1 aligns across 9 bases. The germline V gene encodes CDR1 SGHRS and CDR2 YFSETQ. The junction had 10 bases not matched to a gene; V was cut back by 4 bases and J by 8 bases. This CDR3 contains 15 residues.

The CDR3 sequence is CASSARGVGGETQYF. For the CDR3, the DNA is TGTGCCAGTAGCGCGCGGGGGGTTGGGGGAGAGACCCAGTACTTC. The chain carries TRBV19 and TRBJ2-5; 8 nucleotides line up with TRBD2. This CDR3 is built from 15 residues. Unmatched junction bases numbered 10, after V lost 6 bases and J lost 4 bases. Germline CDR1 LNHDA, CDR2 SQIVND (reference sequence).

This clone was detected once. J is TRBJ2-2 and V is TRBV29-1; the match to TRBD2 covers 7 bases. The CDR3 consists of 16 residues. V lost 4 bases to trimming and J lost 5 bases; unmatched junction nucleotides: 13. Germline V CDR1 and CDR2: SQVTM, ANQGSEA. In DNA form, the CDR3 reads TGCAGCGTTGTTCGTAGGGAGCGGGGCGGAACCGGGGAGCTGTTTTTT. Residues: CSVVRRERGGTGELFF.

The V call is TRBV14, the J call TRBJ1-3, with a weak D call TRBD1 (6 bases). Trimming took off 3 bases at V and 10 bases at J, with 25 bases between the two ends. Germline assignment: CDR1 SGHDN and CDR2 FVKESK. The CDR3 has 17 amino acids. CDR3 nucleotide sequence: TGTGCCAGCAGCCAGGTCGCCGCGGGGGCACCGAAGTCTACCATATATTTT. Its protein is CASSQVAAGAPKSTIYF. Variable domain in full (rest from reference TRBV14 and TRBJ1-3): EAGVTQFPSHSVIEKGQTVTLRCDPISGHDNLYWYRRVMGKEIKFLLHFVKESKQDESGMPNNRFLAERTGGTYSTLKVQPAELEDSGVYFCASSQVAAGAPKSTIYFGEGSWLTVV.

CDR3 bases: TGTGCCAGCAGTTCGGAGGGACGTAGCGGAAACACCATATATTTT. The encoded protein is CASSSEGRSGNTIYF. V and J are TRBV6-6 and TRBJ1-3; D is possibly TRBD1 (5 bases). Per germline, CDR1 MNHNY and CDR2 SVGAGI (reference sequence). This CDR3 is built from 15 residues. The ends were cut back, 4 bases at V and 4 bases at J, with 14 bases in the middle.

V is TRBV29-1 and J is TRBJ1-2, with 7 bases matching TRBD1. Trimming removed 7 bases from V and 7 bases from J; junction bases left unmatched: 12. Germline V CDR1 and CDR2: SQVTM, ANQGSEA. The CDR3 runs 13 residues. CDR3 nucleotide sequence: TGCAGCGACAGGGGTTCCCGCGTCCCTGGCTACACCTTC. Amino acids: CSDRGSRVPGYTF.

The chain carries TRBV6-1 and TRBJ1-3; no clear D gene. The V end was cut by 3 bases, the J end by 4 bases, with 13 bases between. Germline-derived CDR1 and CDR2 are MNHNS and SASEGT. This CDR3 spans 15 amino acids. CDR3 DNA: TGTGCCAGCAGTGATGCAGGTAGATTCGGAAACACCATATATTTT. It specifies CASSDAGRFGNTIYF.

The gene calls are TRBV4-2 and TRBJ2-2, with 12 bases aligning to TRBD2. This CDR3 is built from 20 residues. Per germline, CDR1 LGHNA and CDR2 YNFKEQ. V trimming: 1 base; J trimming: 2 bases; junction bases outside the gene matches: 11. In nucleotides, the CDR3 is TGTGCCAGCAGCCAAGGTTTACGCCTAGCGGGGGGGGATAACACCGGGGAGCTGTTTTTT. This encodes CASSQGLRLAGGDNTGELFF.

The CDR3 sequence: CASSLLGQGYGYTF. CDR3 sequence (DNA): TGTGCCAGCAGCCTATTAGGACAGGGCTATGGCTACACCTTC. The chain uses TRBV16 and TRBJ1-2; 8 nucleotides line up with TRBD1. CDR1 KGHSY and CDR2 FQNENV come from the germline V gene. Germline trimming cut 4 bases from V and 4 bases from J; bases unmatched to any gene: 5. The CDR3 extends over 14 amino acids.

The chain links TRBV19 to TRBJ2-7; 8 nucleotides line up with TRBD1. The CDR3 has 15 residues. Germline CDR1 LNHDA, CDR2 SQIVND (reference sequence). V was clipped by 3 bases and J by 1 base; unmatched bases: 5. Here the CDR3 reads CASSIAGQGSYEQYF. DNA of the CDR3: TGTGCCAGTAGTATCGCCGGACAGGGTTCCTACGAGCAGTACTTC.